This record concerns one TCR beta chain sequence. These data originate in a study of blood T cell repertoires in COVID-19. The CDR3 length is 16 residues. The V segment lost 4 bases and the J segment 6 bases; nucleotides outside the gene matches: 9. CDR1 and CDR2 from the germline V gene are MNHNS and SASEGT. Original analysis: The authors estimated nucleated cell counts from reference gene primer amplification. Sequencing used immunoSEQ multiplex PCR; TCRdb keeps in-frame clones, though not all of them. V and J calls and clone size are those listed in that table; D and trimming were worked out from the DNA. The sample shows roughly 330,000 clones, around 87% of them seen only once.

V gene TRBV6-1 combines with J gene TRBJ1-6, with 7 bases matching TRBD1. The receptor was isolated from a woman between 25 and 40 years old who had recovered from COVID-19. Sequenced material: PBMCs or T cells enriched from blood (not recorded which). The CDR3 DNA is TGTGCCAGCAGTGCGGGTTGGGCAGGGGGTAATTCACCCCTCCACTTT. This translates into CASSAGWAGGNSPLHF.